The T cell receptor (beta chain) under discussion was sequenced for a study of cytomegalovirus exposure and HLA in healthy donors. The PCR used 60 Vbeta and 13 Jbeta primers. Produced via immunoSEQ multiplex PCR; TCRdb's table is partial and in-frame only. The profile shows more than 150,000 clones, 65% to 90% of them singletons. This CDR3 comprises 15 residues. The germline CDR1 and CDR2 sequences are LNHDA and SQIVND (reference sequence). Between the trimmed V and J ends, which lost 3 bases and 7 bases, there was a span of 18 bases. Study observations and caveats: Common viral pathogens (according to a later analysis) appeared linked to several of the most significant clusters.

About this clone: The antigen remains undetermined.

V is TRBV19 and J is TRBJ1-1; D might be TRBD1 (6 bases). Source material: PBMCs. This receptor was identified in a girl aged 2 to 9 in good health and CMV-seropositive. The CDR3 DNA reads TGTGCCAGTAGTATCCAGGGGCGTGGGAAGAGTGAAGCTTTCTTT. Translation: CASSIQGRGKSEAFF.